The clone carrying this TCR beta chain was picked up many times. The antigen remains undetermined. This sample is part of a study of neurological immune-mediated disorders. Study-wide results and limits: HTLV-1-associated myelopathy led in TCR clonal expansion, while multiple sclerosis ranked lowest, below healthy controls. Phylogenetic analysis grouped 18 of 34 multiple sclerosis patients' repertoires together, suggesting a possible repertoire signature.

Unmatched junction bases numbered 15, after V lost 6 bases and J lost 4 bases. The CDR3 is 20 residues long. With 10-nucleotide random UMIs, 5'RACE was used to make the cDNA. The output of every sequencing run, over 180 million TCR-beta sequences, came from 15-18 subjects. Each CDR3 protein gets one entry after TCRdb re-called the 5' RACE reads with MiXCR. The data show about 74,000 distinct CDR3 sequences, approximately 5.2% seen once. The receptor's source is a man in his late teens or twenties with multiple sclerosis. Sequencing input: PBMCs. This chain connects TRBV12-3 or TRBV12-4 to TRBJ2-2; 15 bases map to TRBD2. The CDR3 loop is CASSSRAGLAGGPSTGELFF. As DNA, the CDR3 is TGTGCCAGCAGCTCCAGAGCTGGACTAGCGGGGGGGCCCTCCACCGGGGAGCTGTTTTTT.